Each of the 18 T cell receptor beta chains below was sequenced from the same sample in a study of Ad26.COV2.S vaccination and SARS-CoV-2 variants. Sequencing used immunoSEQ multiplex PCR; TCRdb keeps in-frame clones, though not all of them. Of roughly 410,000 clones detected, approximately 83% appear once; the ten largest clones hold about 7.4%. Treatment here: 19 received Ad26.COV2.S at low or high dose, single or two shots; about 5 received placebo; per-sample allocation not given. Day 63 after the first injection of vaccine or placebo was the sampling time. Source: peripheral blood, taken in a trial of Ad26.COV2.S vaccine versus placebo. The receptors derive from a person between 18 and 59 years old who received the Ad26.COV2.S COVID-19 vaccine or a placebo.

This clone was seen only once. The chain uses TRBV12-5 and TRBJ1-6; a possible D gene is TRBD1 (5 bases). The CDR3 consists of 15 residues. CDR1 LGHNT and CDR2 FRNRAP come from the germline V gene. The germline V and J ends were trimmed by 1 base and 4 bases, with 8 bases remaining between them. The CDR3 sequence is CASGLGQLYNSPLHF. The CDR3 bases are TGTGCTAGTGGTTTGGGACAGTTATATAATTCACCCCTCCACTTT.

V gene TRBV11-1 combines with J gene TRBJ2-5, with D unclear. Germline CDR1 and CDR2: SGHAT and FQDESV (reference sequence). This CDR3 region has 13 residues. Deletions cut 2 bases from V and 6 bases from J, with 10 bases between. CDR3 region: CASSLNPAKTQYF. For the CDR3, the DNA is TGTGCCAGCAGCTTAAATCCGGCGAAGACCCAGTACTTC. Complete variable domain (other parts from reference TRBV11-1 and TRBJ2-5): EAEVAQSPRYKITEKSQAVAFWCDPISGHATLYWYRQILGQGPELLVQFQDESVVDDSQLPKDRFSAERLKGVDSTLKIQPAELGDSAMYLCASSLNPAKTQYFGPGTRLLVL.

V is TRBV11-2 and J is TRBJ2-3, with 8 positions matching TRBD2. V was clipped by 2 bases and J by 2 bases; unmatched bases: 6. This CDR3 has 16 amino acids. CDR1 is SGHAT and CDR2 is FQNNGV in the germline V gene. CDR3 bases: TGTGCCAGCAGCTTATCCAGCGGGGGCCTCACAGATACGCAGTATTTT. This encodes CASSLSSGGLTDTQYF.

CDR3 sequence (DNA): TGTGCTAGTGGTTTAGCGGGGGGAAGAAATGAGCAGTTCTTC. Its translation is CASGLAGGRNEQFF. The rearrangement uses TRBV12-5 and TRBJ2-1; 9 bases are a match to TRBD2. CDR3 length equals 14 residues. V shed 3 bases and J 7 bases; nucleotides not matched to a gene: 4. The germline CDR1 and CDR2 sequences are LGHNT and FRNRAP.

The chain employs TRBV30 and TRBJ2-3, with D tentatively TRBD2 (6 bases). Germline CDR1 GTSNPN, CDR2 SVGIG (reference sequence). This CDR3 has 12 residues. V gave up 3 bases and J gave up 6 bases, with 10 bases separating them. The CDR3, as DNA: TGTGCCTGGAGGGAGGGTCGCGATACGCAGTATTTT. The encoded protein is CAWREGRDTQYF. Using reference TRBV30 and TRBJ2-3 for the parts outside the CDR3, the full variable domain is SQTIHQWPATLVQPVGSPLSLECTVEGTSNPNLYWYRQAAGRGLQLLFYSVGIGQISSEVPQNLSASRPQDRQFILSSKKLLLSDSGFYLCAWREGRDTQYFGPGTRLTVL.

This sequence joins TRBV15 and TRBJ1-2, with 7 bases matching TRBD1. V dropped 1 base and J dropped 6; count of bases not matched to a gene: 2. CDR1 and CDR2 (germline): LNHNV, YYDKDF (reference sequence). The CDR3 sequence is 13 residues long. CDR3 region: CATSRVQGHGYTF. The CDR3 DNA reads as TGTGCCACCAGCAGAGTACAGGGGCATGGCTACACCTTC.

The rearrangement uses TRBV20-1 and TRBJ1-2; D gene ambiguous. Trimming removed 3 bases at V and 4 bases at J, with 9 bases between. Per the germline V gene, CDR1 is DFQATT and CDR2 is SNEGSKA (reference sequence). This CDR3 has 12 amino acids. The CDR3 DNA reads as TGCAGTGCTAGTAGCCGAACCTATGGCTACACCTTC. Its translation is CSASSRTYGYTF.

The CDR3 spells CAISAAGVNTEAFF. CDR3 in DNA: TGTGCCATCAGTGCCGCAGGGGTGAACACTGAAGCTTTCTTT. The rearrangement uses TRBV10-3 and TRBJ1-1, with a possible D match to TRBD1 (6 bases). V was shortened by 4 bases and J by 0 bases, with 9 bases between the two germline ends. The CDR3 contains 14 residues. The germline V gene encodes CDR1 ENHRY and CDR2 SYGVKD.

The chain carries TRBV10-2 and TRBJ2-5; no reliable D call. CDR1 is WSHSY and CDR2 is SAAADI in the germline V gene. Trimming took 0 bases from V and 0 from J, leaving 11 bases between them. The CDR3 runs 16 residues. The CDR3 loop reads CASSESTLMDQETQYF. In DNA form, the CDR3 reads TGCGCCAGCAGTGAGTCGACATTAATGGACCAAGAGACCCAGTACTTC.

The genes are TRBV24-1 and TRBJ1-1; D is unresolved. This CDR3 has 14 residues. Per germline, CDR1 KGHDR and CDR2 SFDVKD. The ends were cut back, 7 bases at V and 5 bases at J, with 16 bases in the middle. The chain's CDR3 is CATSGSRERTEAFF. In nucleotides, the CDR3 is TGTGCCACCAGCGGTAGTCGGGAGCGTACTGAAGCTTTCTTT.

The chain carries TRBV19 and TRBJ2-3; 9 bases map to TRBD1. Germline lookup yields CDR1 LNHDA and CDR2 SQIVND (reference sequence). The CDR3 has 15 residues. V was clipped by 6 bases and J by 3 bases; unmatched bases: 7. For the CDR3, the DNA is TGTGCCAGTAGCCAAAAGACAGGGGGTACAGATACGCAGTATTTT. Translation gives CASSQKTGGTDTQYF.

V is TRBV6-5 and J is TRBJ1-4, with unresolved D. Germline V gene data show CDR1 as MNHEY and CDR2 as SVGAGI. The CDR3 has 13 residues. V lost 6 bases and J 2 bases, leaving 7 bases between the germline ends. CDR3 sequence (DNA): TGTGCCAGCAGGCCGGGGACTAATGAAAAACTGTTTTTT. It encodes CASRPGTNEKLFF.

The genes are TRBV11-3 and TRBJ2-3; tentative D call: TRBD2 (5 bases). Germline values: CDR1 SGHNT, CDR2 YENEEA. The germline V and J ends were trimmed by 1 base and 0 bases, with 8 bases remaining between them. The CDR3 is 15 residues long. The CDR3 reads CASSLGGPSTDTQYF. The DNA of the CDR3 is TGTGCCAGCAGCTTAGGAGGGCCTAGCACAGATACGCAGTATTTT.

The chain carries TRBV6-5 and TRBJ1-1; 7 positions match TRBD1. The CDR3 sequence is 13 residues long. With V trimmed by 9 bases and J by 0 bases, 4 bases remained unmatched. The germline gives CDR1 MNHEY, CDR2 SVGAGI. The CDR3 region has the DNA TGTGCCAGTCTACAGGGGCTGAACACTGAAGCTTTCTTT. Amino acid sequence: CASLQGLNTEAFF.

Remarks on this clone: Other DNA variants within this sample encode the same CDR3. V and J are TRBV30 and TRBJ1-2; unclear D gene. CDR1 GTSNPN and CDR2 SVGIG come from the germline V gene (reference sequence). The ends were cut back, 0 bases at V and 5 bases at J, with 7 bases in the middle. The CDR3 spans 12 residues. CDR3 coding DNA: TGTGCCTGGAGTGTAAGCGGGTATGGCTACACCTTC. It is translated as CAWSVSGYGYTF.

J is TRBJ2-1 and V is TRBV5-4; D call uncertain. Germline-derived CDR1 and CDR2 are SGHNT and YYREEE (reference sequence). The ends were cut back, 1 base at V and 5 bases at J, with 7 bases in the middle. The CDR3 is 13 amino acids. The CDR3 nucleotides are TGTGCCAGCAGCTTGCGCCAGGACAATGAGCAGTTCTTC. This codes for CASSLRQDNEQFF.

The rearrangement uses TRBV2 and TRBJ1-1, with a weak D call TRBD1 (5 bases). Germline CDR1 is SNHLY and CDR2 is FYNNEI. The CDR3 length is 14 residues. Trimming pared 6 bases from V and 0 bases from J, leaving 11 bases between. The CDR3 DNA is TGTGCCAGCAGGTCGGGACGGATGAACACTGAAGCTTTCTTT. Translated: CASRSGRMNTEAFF.

This rearrangement joins TRBV18 to TRBJ2-1; D may match TRBD1 or TRBD2 (5 bases each). V lost 3 bases to trimming and J lost 4 bases, with 16 bases between them. Per germline, CDR1 KGHSH and CDR2 LQKENI. This CDR3 contains 16 residues. CDR3 sequence reads: CASSPHRDGPYNEQFF. The DNA of the CDR3 is TGTGCCAGCTCACCTCACCGGGACGGACCTTACAATGAGCAGTTCTTC.